This TCR beta chain was recovered during a study of blood T cell repertoires in COVID-19. This clone qualifies as medium-sized. There are 14 residues in the CDR3. CDR1 is LNHDA and CDR2 is SQIVND in the germline V gene (reference sequence). V dropped 9 bases and J dropped 3; count of bases not matched to a gene: 6. Profiled with immunoSEQ multiplex PCR; TCRdb holds only in-frame clones, not every one. The table has some 260,000 clones, around 82% seen once; the top ten hold 2.5% to 3.5%. Material for sequencing was peripheral blood. This chain joins TRBV19 and TRBJ2-1, with 9 nucleotides matching TRBD2. This sequence originates from a young woman with acute or convalescent COVID-19. CDR3 nucleotide sequence: TGTGCCAGCCAAGCGGGAGGCGACTACAATGAGCAGTTCTTC. Its protein product is CASQAGGDYNEQFF.